Listed below are T cell receptor beta chains from one sample, sequenced in a study of CD8 T cell repertoires and HIV-1 epitope variants. For these TCRs, the target antigens are not known. The method was immunoSEQ multiplex PCR; TCRdb's version includes in-frame clones alone and lacks a portion of them. The table lists 4,500 to 5,000 clones, approximately 66% of them singletons. Material: cultured CD8+ T cells derived from PBMCs. The receptor source for this set is a male donor with HIV. CDR3s include the opening cysteine and the closing phenylalanine or tryptophan. D genes are given only for firm matches. Some rows mark clone size as missing; the rest say once, few, many or name a class of expanded clone.

V gene,J gene,D gene,clone size,CDR3 protein,CDR3 DNA
TRBV28,TRBJ2-1,-,-,CASSGQLDKAEELYNEQFF,TGTGCCAGCAGTGGGCAATTGGATAAAGCGGAGGAGCTGTACAATGAGCAGTTCTTC
TRBV5-1,TRBJ1-1,TRBD1,few,CASRDRAMNTEAFF,TGCGCCAGCAGGGACAGGGCAATGAACACTGAAGCTTTCTTT
TRBV19,TRBJ2-2,-,-,CASNPASSGTGELFF,TGTGCCAGTAATCCCGCTAGCAGTGGCACCGGGGAGCTGTTTTTT
TRBV6-1,TRBJ2-5,-,-,CASSEVAGSIAAQETQYF,TGTGCCAGCAGTGAAGTGGCAGGGTCAATAGCGGCCCAAGAGACCCAGTACTTC
TRBV28,TRBJ2-6,TRBD1,-,CASRGTGGFGANVLTF,TGTGCCAGCCGCGGGACAGGGGGGTTTGGGGCCAACGTCCTGACTTTC
TRBV9,TRBJ1-3,-,-,CASSNERGGGNTIYF,TGTGCCAGCAGCAACGAGAGGGGGGGAGGAAACACCATATATTTT
TRBV6-1,TRBJ1-1,-,-,CASSEEGQNTEAFF,TGTGCCAGCAGTGAAGAGGGTCAGAACACTGAAGCTTTCTTT
TRBV30,TRBJ1-1,-,few,CAWGVGTEAFF,TGTGCCTGGGGGGTTGGGACTGAAGCTTTCTTT
TRBV11-3,TRBJ1-3,-,few,CASSFPSQGNSGNTIYF,TGTGCCAGCAGCTTCCCCTCGCAGGGTAACTCTGGAAACACCATATATTTT
TRBV29-1,TRBJ2-7,-,-,CSVRTKGLGPYEQYF,TGCAGCGTTAGGACAAAAGGCCTGGGGCCCTACGAGCAGTACTTC
TRBV7-9,TRBJ2-2,-,few,CASSHIKGRDTGELFF,TGTGCCAGCAGCCACATTAAGGGGCGCGACACCGGGGAGCTGTTTTTT
TRBV9,TRBJ1-3,TRBD1,-,CASSVGSWDRALSSGNTIYF,TGTGCCAGCAGCGTAGGAAGTTGGGACAGGGCACTTTCCTCTGGAAACACCATATATTTT
TRBV7-9,TRBJ2-7,-,-,CASSLGAASNEQYF,TGTGCCAGCAGCTTAGGGGCGGCTAGCAACGAGCAGTACTTC
TRBV6-1,TRBJ1-6,-,-,CASSKWTEDNSPLHF,TGTGCCAGCAGTAAGTGGACCGAAGATAATTCACCCCTCCACTTT
TRBV7-3,TRBJ2-2,-,-,CASSLKPAGGELFF,TGTGCCAGCAGCTTAAAGCCGGCGGGAGGGGAGCTGTTTTTT
TRBV23-1,TRBJ2-7,-,once,CASSQEPGAGALSSYEQYF,TGCGCCAGCAGCCAAGAGCCGGGAGCGGGCGCCCTGAGCTCCTACGAGCAGTACTTC
TRBV2,TRBJ1-1,TRBD1,-,CASSERGTGERMNTEAFF,TGTGCCAGCAGTGAACGCGGGACAGGGGAGCGGATGAACACTGAAGCTTTCTTT
TRBV27,TRBJ1-4,-,-,CASAFRGLGRANEKLFF,TGTGCCAGCGCCTTTAGAGGGTTGGGACGGGCTAATGAAAAACTGTTTTTT
TRBV4-3,TRBJ1-6,-,-,CASSQGVFDSPLHF,TGCGCCAGCAGCCAAGGCGTATTTGATTCACCCCTCCACTTT
TRBV5-1,TRBJ2-2,-,few,CASSPEASPGELFF,TGCGCCAGCAGCCCGGAGGCTAGTCCCGGGGAGCTGTTTTTT
TRBV19,TRBJ2-2,-,-,CASTTEGLNTGELFF,TGTGCCAGTACTACCGAGGGACTTAACACCGGGGAGCTGTTTTTT
TRBV18,TRBJ2-3,TRBD1,-,CASSDRGRGTDTQYF,TGTGCCAGCTCAGACAGGGGGCGGGGCACAGATACGCAGTATTTT
TRBV13,TRBJ2-3,TRBD1,-,CASSLRDRATDTQYF,TGTGCCAGCAGCTTAAGGGACAGGGCCACAGATACGCAGTATTTT
TRBV7-6,TRBJ2-5,-,-,CASSISRGVVETQYF,TGTGCCAGCAGCATAAGCAGGGGTGTGGTGGAGACCCAGTACTTC
TRBV5-4,TRBJ2-3,-,-,CASSPTPDQSSTDTQYF,TGTGCCAGCAGCCCCACCCCCGACCAATCGAGCACAGATACGCAGTATTTT
TRBV4-3,TRBJ1-5,-,-,CASSQDWEYSNQPQHF,TGCGCCAGCAGCCAAGACTGGGAATATAGCAATCAGCCCCAGCATTTT
TRBV5-4,TRBJ2-2,-,once,CASSPANTGELFF,TGTGCCAGCAGCCCCGCGAACACCGGGGAGCTGTTTTTT
TRBV19,TRBJ1-1,-,-,CASTPGWTEAFF,TGTGCCAGTACCCCGGGGTGGACTGAAGCTTTCTTT